The TCR beta chain described here comes from a study of T cell responses to AZD1222 COVID-19 vaccine. Overall study findings and caveats: Breadth and depth of Spike-specific TCRs rose after two AZD1222 doses. A mostly white British donor set with more females was recruited, and clonal diversity was possibly underestimated. With dominance at 160-218 and 743-854, vaccine-associated CD4 TCRs spanned spike. Epitopes outside B.1.351 and B.1.1.7 mutated regions reportedly drew nearly half of spike TCRs.

On this clone itself: Its antigen is still unknown.

V lost 1 base and J lost 0; bases outside the gene matches: 7. This CDR3 comprises 18 residues. From germline, CDR1 is LGHNA and CDR2 YNFKEQ. The data were produced by immunoSEQ multiplex PCR, yet TCRdb's version contains in-frame clones alone and is incomplete. The repertoire consists of about 140,000 clones, with approximately 88% occurring once and the leading ten covering approximately 3.1%. This clonotype was obtained from an adult in good health. The chain combines TRBV4-2 with TRBJ1-5; 9 nucleotides match TRBD1. The sequencing used peripheral blood, collected on day 0 of AZD1222 vaccination. The CDR3 coding sequence is TGTGCCAGCAGCCAAGGGACAGGGGAACGAAGTAGCAATCAGCCCCAGCATTTT. Its protein product is CASSQGTGERSSNQPQHF.